The clone carrying this T cell receptor beta chain was recorded at least ten times. Its antigen remains unknown. With 6 bases clipped from V and 8 bases from J, the junction kept 13 bases outside the gene matches. The CDR3 has 15 residues. Germline-derived CDR1 and CDR2 are MNHNY and SVGAGI (reference sequence). The sample is drawn from a study of tumor-infiltrating lymphocytes in glioblastoma multiforme. Study results and limitations: TCR plus mutation findings rest on a single glioblastoma patient. Unequal TCR RNA per T cell might skew measured clone sizes.

TCRB libraries came from RNA via three nested multiplex PCR rounds. Input was roughly 0.54 ug total RNA, reverse-transcribed with a C-beta primer. TCRdb used MiXCR to reprocess the multiplex PCR reads, holding one entry per CDR3 protein. The repertoire holds approximately 30,000 distinct CDR3 sequences, 50% to 75% seen once, with approximately 31% in the top ten. The gene calls are TRBV6-6 and TRBJ1-2; 9 bases map to TRBD1. The source of this sequence is a male donor with glioblastoma. The sample comprised brain tumor tissue. CDR3 in amino acids: CASRKDRGALGGYTF. The CDR3 nucleotides read TGTGCCAGCAGAAAGGACAGGGGTGCCCTCGGCGGCTACACCTTC.